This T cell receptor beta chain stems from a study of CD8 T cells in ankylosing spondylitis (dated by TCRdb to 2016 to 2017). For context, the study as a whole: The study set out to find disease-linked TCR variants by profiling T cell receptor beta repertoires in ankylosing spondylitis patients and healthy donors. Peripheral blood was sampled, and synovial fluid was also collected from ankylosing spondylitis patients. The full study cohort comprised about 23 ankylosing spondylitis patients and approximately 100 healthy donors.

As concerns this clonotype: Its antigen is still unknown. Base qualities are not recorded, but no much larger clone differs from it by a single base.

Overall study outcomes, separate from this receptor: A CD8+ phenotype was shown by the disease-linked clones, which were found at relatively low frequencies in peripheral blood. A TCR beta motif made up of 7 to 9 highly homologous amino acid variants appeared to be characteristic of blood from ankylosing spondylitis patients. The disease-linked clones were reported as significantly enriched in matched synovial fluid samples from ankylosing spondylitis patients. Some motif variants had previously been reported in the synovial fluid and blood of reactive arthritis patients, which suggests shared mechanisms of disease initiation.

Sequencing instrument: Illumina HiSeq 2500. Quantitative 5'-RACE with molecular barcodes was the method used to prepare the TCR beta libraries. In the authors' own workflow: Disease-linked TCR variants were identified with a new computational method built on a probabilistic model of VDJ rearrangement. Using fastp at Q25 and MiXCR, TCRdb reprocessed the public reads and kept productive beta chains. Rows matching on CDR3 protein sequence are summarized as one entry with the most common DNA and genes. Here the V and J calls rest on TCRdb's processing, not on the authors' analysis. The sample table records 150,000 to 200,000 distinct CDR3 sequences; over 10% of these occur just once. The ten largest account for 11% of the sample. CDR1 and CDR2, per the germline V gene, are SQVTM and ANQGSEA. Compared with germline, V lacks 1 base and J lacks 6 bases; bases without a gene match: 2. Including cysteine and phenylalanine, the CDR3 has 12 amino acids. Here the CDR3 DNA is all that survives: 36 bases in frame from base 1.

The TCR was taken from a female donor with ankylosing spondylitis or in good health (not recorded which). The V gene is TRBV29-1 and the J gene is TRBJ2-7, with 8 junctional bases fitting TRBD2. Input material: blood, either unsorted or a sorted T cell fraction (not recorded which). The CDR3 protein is CSVEAGGLEQYF. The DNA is TGCAGCGTTGAAGCGGGAGGGCTCGAGCAGTACTTC.